These 14 T cell receptor beta chains originate from one sample sequenced in a study of cytomegalovirus exposure and HLA in healthy donors. 13 Jbeta primers and 60 Vbeta primers were used for the PCR. The data were produced by immunoSEQ multiplex PCR, yet TCRdb's version contains in-frame clones alone and is incomplete. The table includes about 190,000 clones, roughly 77% detected once. Sequenced sample: PBMCs. The receptors here all came from a middle-aged man in good health and CMV-seropositive.

This clone turned up a few times. The rearrangement uses TRBV7-2 and TRBJ2-6; D is possibly TRBD1 (5 bases). Trimming pared 7 bases from V and 0 bases from J, leaving 10 bases between. Germline CDR1 is SGHTA and CDR2 is FQGNSA. The CDR3 runs to 15 residues. CDR3 bases: TGTGCCAGCAAGCTTAGGGGCTCTGGGGCCAACGTCCTGACTTTC. Its translation: CASKLRGSGANVLTF. The full variable domain, completed using reference TRBV7-2 and TRBJ2-6, is GAGVSQSPSNKVTEKGKDVELRCDPISGHTALYWYRQSLGQGLEFLIYFQGNSAPDKSGLPSDRFSAERTGGSVSTLTIQRTQQEDSAVYLCASKLRGSGANVLTFGAGSRLTVL.

The V gene is TRBV5-4, the J gene TRBJ1-3, with D perhaps matching TRBD1 (6 bases). In germline, CDR1 is SGHNT, CDR2 YYREEE (reference sequence). V lost 1 base to trimming and J lost 4 bases, with 18 bases between them. The CDR3 loop spans 17 amino acids. CDR3 loop: CASSLSLGPGDGNTIYF. The CDR3 nucleotides read TGTGCCAGCAGCTTGTCACTGGGACCAGGGGACGGAAACACCATATATTTT.

The chain joins TRBV7-9 to TRBJ2-2; tentative D call: TRBD2 (5 bases). With 5 bases removed from V and 5 bases from J, the gap between germline ends came to 9 bases. This CDR3 contains 13 residues. Germline CDR1 SEHNR, CDR2 FQNEAQ (reference sequence). The CDR3 DNA reads TGTGCCAGCAGCCCAGAGCGGACCGGGGAGCTGTTTTTT. This gives the protein CASSPERTGELFF.

The chain uses TRBV4-3 and TRBJ2-5; TRBD2 matches at 13 bases. The last part of the DNA fits TRBJ2-7 better; the J call may be wrong. Germline CDR1 is LGHNA and CDR2 is YSLEER. The CDR3 spans 16 residues. DNA for the CDR3: TGCGCCAGCAGCCTTCTCTGGACTAGCGGGAGTTACGAGCAGTACTTC. It encodes CASSLLWTSGSYEQYF.

V and J are TRBV10-3 and TRBJ2-3; 7 bases align to TRBD2. CDR1 is ENHRY and CDR2 is SYGVKD in the germline V gene. This CDR3 has 14 residues. Trimming removed 4 bases from V and 1 base from J; junction bases left unmatched: 2. The CDR3 spells CAISGTSGTDTQYF. The CDR3 DNA follows: TGTGCCATCAGTGGAACTAGCGGCACAGATACGCAGTATTTT.

The J gene is TRBJ2-1, the V gene TRBV4-1; 8 nucleotides align to TRBD2. The CDR3 is 16 amino acids. Trimming removed 0 bases from V and 5 bases from J; junction bases left unmatched: 6. Germline CDR1 and CDR2: MGHRA and YSYEKL. For the CDR3, the DNA is TGCGCCAGCAGCCAAGATCGAGGGACTAGTAACAATGAGCAGTTCTTC. It specifies CASSQDRGTSNNEQFF.

As regards this clone: Distinct nucleotide sequences in the sample also encode this CDR3. The chain has TRBV4-1 and TRBJ1-5, with TRBD1 matching 7 bases. Germline values: CDR1 MGHRA, CDR2 YSYEKL. The V and J ends lost 6 bases and 6 bases, in that order; junction bases with no gene match: 14. There are 16 residues in the CDR3. CDR3 bases: TGCGCCAGCAGTCCCGTCCGGGGACAGCGAAGTCAGCCCCAGCATTTT. Encoded protein: CASSPVRGQRSQPQHF.

The CDR3 protein is CASTFVSETQYF. The CDR3 DNA sequence: TGTGCCAGCACCTTTGTATCAGAGACCCAGTACTTC. The gene calls are TRBV7-9 and TRBJ2-5; D not certain. The CDR3 length is 12 residues. Looked up from germline, CDR1 is SEHNR and CDR2 is FQNEAQ (reference sequence). V was trimmed by 7 bases and J by 4 bases, leaving 10 bases between them.

CDR3 protein: CASSLTRRDRKNTGELFF. CDR3 nucleotide sequence: TGTGCCAGCAGCTTAACGAGGCGGGACAGGAAGAACACCGGGGAGCTGTTTTTT. This sequence joins TRBV7-3 and TRBJ2-2; 8 nucleotides align to TRBD1. Germline CDR1 is SGHTA and CDR2 is FQGTGA. This CDR3 is built from 18 residues. Germline trimming cut 0 bases from V and 1 base from J; bases unmatched to any gene: 7.

The chain carries TRBV2 and TRBJ2-2; possibly TRBD1 for D (6 bases). The V end was cut by 7 bases, the J end by 4 bases, with 19 bases between. The CDR3 consists of 16 residues. Germline-derived CDR1 and CDR2 are SNHLY and FYNNEI. CDR3 nucleotides: TGTGCCAGCAATATTCAGGGGAAAGCGTCCACCGGGGAGCTGTTTTTT. Its translation is CASNIQGKASTGELFF. Complete variable domain (other parts from reference TRBV2 and TRBJ2-2): EPEVTQTPSHQVTQMGQEVILRCVPISNHLYFYWYRQILGQKVEFLVSFYNNEISEKSEIFDDQFSVERPDGSNFTLKIRSTKLEDSAMYFCASNIQGKASTGELFFGEGSRLTVL.

This sequence joins TRBV27 and TRBJ2-2; 15 bases map to TRBD2. The V segment lost 5 bases and the J segment 2 bases; nucleotides outside the gene matches: 9. The V gene's germline CDR1 is MNHEY and CDR2 SMNVEV (reference sequence). This CDR3 has 19 amino acids. The CDR3 spells CASSTRTSGRASNTGELFF. As DNA, the CDR3 is TGTGCCAGCAGTACCAGGACTAGCGGGAGGGCATCCAACACCGGGGAGCTGTTTTTT.

The genes are TRBV6-1 and TRBJ2-3; the D gene is possibly TRBD2 (6 bases). The CDR3 extends over 16 amino acids. Trimming took off 3 bases at V and 4 bases at J, with 17 bases between the two ends. Germline CDR1 MNHNS, CDR2 SASEGT. The CDR3: CASSEAQGGSPDTQYF. CDR3 bases: TGTGCCAGCAGTGAGGCGCAGGGAGGTAGTCCAGATACGCAGTATTTT.

The V call is TRBV5-5, the J call TRBJ2-1, with D unresolved. CDR1 SGHKS and CDR2 YYEKEE come from the germline V gene (reference sequence). CDR3 size: 16 residues. Trimming removed 3 bases from V and 1 base from J, with 14 bases in between. The CDR3 coding sequence is TGTGCCAGCAGCTCACTTAGCCCCCAATCCTACAATGAGCAGTTCTTC. It yields the protein CASSSLSPQSYNEQFF.

The chain carries TRBV4-3 and TRBJ2-7; D is uncertain. The V end lost 0 bases, the J end lost 5 bases, and 8 bases lay between the germline ends. CDR1 LGHNA and CDR2 YSLEER come from the germline V gene. The CDR3 is 13 amino acids. CDR3 loop: CASSQDRRDEQYF. The CDR3 nucleotides are TGCGCCAGCAGCCAAGACCGCCGGGACGAGCAGTACTTC.